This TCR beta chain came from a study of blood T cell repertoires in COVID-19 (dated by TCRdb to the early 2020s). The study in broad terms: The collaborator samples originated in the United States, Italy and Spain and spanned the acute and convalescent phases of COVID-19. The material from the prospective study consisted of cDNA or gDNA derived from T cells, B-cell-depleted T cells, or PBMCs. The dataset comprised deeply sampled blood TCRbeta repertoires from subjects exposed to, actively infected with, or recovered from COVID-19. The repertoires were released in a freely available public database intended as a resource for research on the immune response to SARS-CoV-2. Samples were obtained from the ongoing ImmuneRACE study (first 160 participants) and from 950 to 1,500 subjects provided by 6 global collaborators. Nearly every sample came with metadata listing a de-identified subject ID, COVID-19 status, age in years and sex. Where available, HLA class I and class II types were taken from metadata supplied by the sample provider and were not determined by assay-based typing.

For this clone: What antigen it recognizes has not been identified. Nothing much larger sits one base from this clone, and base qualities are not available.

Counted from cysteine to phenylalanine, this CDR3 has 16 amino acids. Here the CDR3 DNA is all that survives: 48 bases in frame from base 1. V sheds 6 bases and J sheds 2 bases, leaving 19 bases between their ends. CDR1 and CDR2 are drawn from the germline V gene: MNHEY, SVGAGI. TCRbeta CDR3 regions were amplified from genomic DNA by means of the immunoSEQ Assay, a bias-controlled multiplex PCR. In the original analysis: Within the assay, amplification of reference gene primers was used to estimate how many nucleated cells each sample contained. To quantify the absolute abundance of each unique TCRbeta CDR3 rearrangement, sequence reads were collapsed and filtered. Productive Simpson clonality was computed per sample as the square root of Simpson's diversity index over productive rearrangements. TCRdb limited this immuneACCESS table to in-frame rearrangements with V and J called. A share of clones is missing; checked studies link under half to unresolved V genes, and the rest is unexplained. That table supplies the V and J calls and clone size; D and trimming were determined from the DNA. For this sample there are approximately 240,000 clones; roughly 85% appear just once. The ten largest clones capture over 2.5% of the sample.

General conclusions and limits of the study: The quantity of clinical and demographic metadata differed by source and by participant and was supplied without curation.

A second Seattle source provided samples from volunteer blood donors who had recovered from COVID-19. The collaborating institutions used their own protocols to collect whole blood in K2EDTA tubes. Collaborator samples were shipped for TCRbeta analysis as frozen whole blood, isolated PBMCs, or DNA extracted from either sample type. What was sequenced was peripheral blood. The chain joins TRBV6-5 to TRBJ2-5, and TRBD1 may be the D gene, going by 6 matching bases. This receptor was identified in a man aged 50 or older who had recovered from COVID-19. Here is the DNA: TGTGCCAGCAGATACCGTGCCGGGACAACTCAAGAGACCCAGTACTTC. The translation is CASRYRAGTTQETQYF.